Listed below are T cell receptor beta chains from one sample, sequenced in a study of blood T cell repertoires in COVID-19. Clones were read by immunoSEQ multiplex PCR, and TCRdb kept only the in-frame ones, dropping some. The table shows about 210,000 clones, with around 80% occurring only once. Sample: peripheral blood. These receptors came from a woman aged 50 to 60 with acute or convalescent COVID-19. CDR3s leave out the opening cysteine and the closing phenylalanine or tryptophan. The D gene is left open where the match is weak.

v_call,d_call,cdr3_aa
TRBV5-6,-,ASSLMGAGSGETQY
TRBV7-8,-,ASSLGSNRNTGELF
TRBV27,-,ASSWGGGGSYEQY
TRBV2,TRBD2,ASTRRERSDTQY
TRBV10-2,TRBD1,ASSGQGNSPLH
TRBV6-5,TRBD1,ASTPDRAATEAF
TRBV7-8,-,ASSLVENTEAF
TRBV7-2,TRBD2,ASSLQTGTSGRANEQY
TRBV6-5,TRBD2,ATMRGLAGNNEQF
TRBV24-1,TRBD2,ATSGLEASGSDEQF
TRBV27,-,ASSPRPGWETQY
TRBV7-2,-,ASSLDTGNTIY
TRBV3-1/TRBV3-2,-,ASSHGRRDTQY
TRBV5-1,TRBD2,ASSLGISGRGDTQY
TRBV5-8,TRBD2,ASSSTGLAGGYEQY
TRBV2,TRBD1,ASSLDRGLYEQY
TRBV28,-,ASSPPGNQPQH
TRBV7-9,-,ASSGQGSGANVLT
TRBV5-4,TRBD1,ASSLDRGLYEQY
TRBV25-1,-,ASKGRGYGYT
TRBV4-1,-,ASSQGVIYRSLSYEQY
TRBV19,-,ASSIGGAGVRNTEAF
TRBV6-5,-,ASQLVGGVQETQY
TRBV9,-,ASSVYSGGYNEQF
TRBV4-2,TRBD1,ASSQGSLRDSRYEQY
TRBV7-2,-,ASSLAYRAWGEQY
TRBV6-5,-,ASRGGPYQETQY
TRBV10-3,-,AISEAGDNGYT
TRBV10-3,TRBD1,AISDRGPNEQF
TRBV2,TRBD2,ASLYAGDEQF
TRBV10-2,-,ASSDLGGEQY
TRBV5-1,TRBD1,ASSRTGTGSLSSGNTIY
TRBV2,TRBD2,ASIPLGGRVNEQF
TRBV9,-,ASSVEGGTDTQY
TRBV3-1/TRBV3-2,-,ASSQSGSGTGELF
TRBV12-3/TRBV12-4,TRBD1,ATGTGEFNTIY
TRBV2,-,ASSENWQVPSGANVLT
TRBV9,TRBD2,ASSVGSSGSFLHYEQY
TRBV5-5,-,ASSLVSATNEKLF
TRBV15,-,ATSRGSGGVAGEKLF
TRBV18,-,ASSPPGAGESGEQY
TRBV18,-,ASSRSGPPHYEQY
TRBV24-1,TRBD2,ATSDWGLAANNEQF
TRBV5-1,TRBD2,ASSLGSGRSYEQY
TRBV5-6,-,ASSLTSTDTQY
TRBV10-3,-,AISEDPGTTEAF
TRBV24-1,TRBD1,ATSGGPQGPDGYT
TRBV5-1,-,ASRGLGEDTQY
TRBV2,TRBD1,ASSNQGVGNSPLH
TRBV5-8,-,ASRKSGTGELF
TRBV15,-,ATSREGSEKLF